The rows below give T cell receptor beta chains drawn from one sample of a study of tumor-infiltrating lymphocytes in primary liver carcinoma. TCRdb analysed the multiplex PCR reads with MiXCR anew, one entry per CDR3 protein. The table has fewer than 400,000 distinct CDR3 sequences, around three fifths seen once. Sequencing was carried out using peripheral blood. The receptors originated from a woman in her twenties or thirties with primary liver carcinoma and hepatitis B virus infection. Both conserved end residues are part of each CDR3. D genes are given only for firm matches. Some rows have no size entry. The others give once, few or many, or a class for an expanded clone.

TRBJ2-7	medium-sized	.	TRBV11-2	TGTGCCAGCAGCCCTCCGGGGAGGTACGAGCAGTACTTC	CASSPPGRYEQYF
TRBJ2-4	.	TRBD2	TRBV12-3/TRBV12-4	TGTGCCAGCAGTTTCGGCGCGGGGGTAGCCAAAAACATTCAGTACTTC	CASSFGAGVAKNIQYF
TRBJ1-6	few	.	TRBV28	TGTGCCAGCAGTTTACAGCATTCACCCCTCCACTTT	CASSLQHSPLHF
TRBJ2-2	.	.	TRBV11-2	TGTGCCAGCAGCTTTAACATGGACACAGGGGAGCTGTTTTTT	CASSFNMDTGELFF
TRBJ2-7	.	.	TRBV7-9	TGTGCCAGCAGTTTAAGACGGGATACCTACGAGCAGTACTTC	CASSLRRDTYEQYF
TRBJ2-7	many	TRBD2	TRBV6-1	TGTGCCAGCAGTGAATTGGCCCTAGCGGGAGTTAATGAGTACTTC	CASSELALAGVNEYF
TRBJ2-2	.	.	TRBV28	TGTGCCAGCAGTTTTCGTGACACCGGGGAGCTGTTTTTT	CASSFRDTGELFF
TRBJ2-5	.	.	TRBV12-3/TRBV12-4	TGTGCCAGCAGATACCCGGGTACACAAGAGACCCAGTACTTC	CASRYPGTQETQYF
TRBJ2-5	once	.	TRBV29-1	TGCAGTGTTGAGGGTTTTATTGTAGGGACCCAGTACTTC	CSVEGFIVGTQYF
TRBJ2-2	many	.	TRBV6-5	TGTGCCAGCAGTTACGACGGGAGACACACCGGGGAGCTGTTTTTT	CASSYDGRHTGELFF
TRBJ1-5	many	TRBD1	TRBV11-2	TGTGCCAGCAGCCGGACAGGGGGTCAGCCCCAGCATTTT	CASSRTGGQPQHF
TRBJ2-1	few	.	TRBV29-1	TGCAGCGTTACGGTAGGGTACAATGAGCAGTTCTTC	CSVTVGYNEQFF
TRBJ2-3	few	.	TRBV10-3	TGTGCCATCTCGGGGGCCGGCGGCACAGATACGCAGTATTTT	CAISGAGGTDTQYF
TRBJ2-2	.	TRBD2	TRBV5-6	TGTGCCAGCAGCCAATCTAGCGGGAGGGCGTCGAACACCGGGGAGCTGTTTTTT	CASSQSSGRASNTGELFF
TRBJ2-3	once	.	TRBV11-2	TGTGTCAGCAGCCCAATATTTGGGGCCCAAACGCAGTATTTT	CVSSPIFGAQTQYF
TRBJ2-3	.	.	TRBV5-1	TGCGCCAGCAGCCAACATCGCACAGATACGCAGTATTTT	CASSQHRTDTQYF
TRBJ1-2	.	.	TRBV30	TGTACCTGGAGGAGGAGAGCGGCAAGGGACTATGGCTACACCTTC	CTWRRRAARDYGYTF
TRBJ2-1	.	.	TRBV6-1	TGTGCCAGCATCCCAATGGGGGGCGTAATCAATGAGCAGTTCTTC	CASIPMGGVINEQFF
TRBJ2-7	.	TRBD2	TRBV12-3/TRBV12-4	TGTGCCAGCAGTAGCGGGAGAAACTACGAGCAGTACTTC	CASSSGRNYEQYF
TRBJ1-5	many	.	TRBV14	TGTGCCAGCAGCCAGTCTAATCAGCCCCAGCATTTT	CASSQSNQPQHF
TRBJ2-1	.	TRBD2	TRBV12-3/TRBV12-4	TGTGCCAGCAGTTTTATTACTAGCGGGAGTGTATGGAATGAGCAGTTCTTC	CASSFITSGSVWNEQFF
TRBJ1-6	many	.	TRBV12-3/TRBV12-4	TGTGCCAGTGGGGGAGGGGCCCTCCACTTT	CASGGGALHF
TRBJ2-5	.	TRBD2	TRBV11-1	TGTGCCGGCGGCCGTTCCGGGAGGGAAGAGACCCAGTACTTC	CAGGRSGREETQYF
TRBJ1-1	few	.	TRBV5-5	TGTGCCAGCAGCACGAGGAGGGGGGTAGGTGAAGCTTTCTTT	CASSTRRGVGEAFF
TRBJ1-6	.	TRBD1	TRBV6-2/TRBV6-3	TGTGCCAGCAGTTGGACAGGGCTTAATTCACCCCTCCACTTT	CASSWTGLNSPLHF
TRBJ2-5	.	.	TRBV5-4	TGTGCCAGCAGCTTGGACGGGCTCAATCAAGAGACCCAGTACTTC	CASSLDGLNQETQYF
TRBJ2-3	.	TRBD2	TRBV30	TGTGCCTGGAGTAGCCCTAGCGGGAGTGCTCCGGCGCAGTATTTT	CAWSSPSGSAPAQYF
TRBJ2-5	.	.	TRBV4-2	TGTGCCAGCAGCCAAGGTGTTTCGGGCAGGGTCCAAGAGACCCAATACTTC	CASSQGVSGRVQETQYF
TRBJ1-5	few	TRBD1	TRBV7-8	TGTGCCAGCAGCCGACAGGGGGCAGGACAGCCCCAGCATTTT	CASSRQGAGQPQHF
TRBJ2-5	.	.	TRBV10-1	TGCGCCAGCGGAACAGGGAGCGCGGGAGAGACCCAGTACTTC	CASGTGSAGETQYF
TRBJ1-2	.	TRBD1	TRBV30	TGTGCCTGGAGCGCAGGGGGGAACTATGGCTACACCTTC	CAWSAGGNYGYTF
TRBJ2-7	few	.	TRBV5-4	TGTGCCAGCAGCTTTATGACAATGGACAGACCCTACGAGCAGTACTTC	CASSFMTMDRPYEQYF
TRBJ1-2	many	.	TRBV29-1	TGCAGCGTTCGGGACCGAACTAACTATGGCTACACCTTC	CSVRDRTNYGYTF
TRBJ2-7	many	.	TRBV29-1	TGCAGCGTTGTCTTACAGGGAGGCGAGCAGTACTTC	CSVVLQGGEQYF
TRBJ2-7	few	.	TRBV7-9	TGTGCCAGCAGCTCGCTACTAACATTCGAGCAGTACTTC	CASSSLLTFEQYF
TRBJ2-1	few	TRBD2	TRBV7-8	TGTGCCAGCAGCTCTAGAGCGGGAGGGACCTACAATGAGCAGTTCTTC	CASSSRAGGTYNEQFF
TRBJ2-2	few	.	TRBV12-5	TGTGCTAGTGGTTGGGGACCGAACACCGGGGAGCTGTTTTTT	CASGWGPNTGELFF
TRBJ2-5	.	.	TRBV4-2	TGTGCCAACAGCCAAGAGGAGGCGGGTTTAAGAGAGACCCAGTACTTC	CANSQEEAGLRETQYF
TRBJ1-2	many	TRBD1	TRBV29-1	TGCAGCGTTGAGGGGGACAGGCCTTACTATGGCTACACCTTC	CSVEGDRPYYGYTF
TRBJ2-1	many	TRBD2	TRBV6-1	TGTGCCAGCAGTGAGCCGGGACTAGTCGGCCATGAGCAGTTCTTC	CASSEPGLVGHEQFF
TRBJ2-2	many	.	TRBV11-2	TGTGCCAGCAGCTACCCGGGGCAGGGGAACACCGGGGAGCTGTTTTTT	CASSYPGQGNTGELFF
TRBJ2-5	.	.	TRBV7-9	TGTGCCAGCAGTCCGTCAGGGGATAGACAAGAGACCCAGTACTTC	CASSPSGDRQETQYF
TRBJ2-3	.	TRBD2	TRBV11-2	TGTGCCAGCAGCGGCACTAGCGGGACGGAAGATATGCAGTATTTC	CASSGTSGTEDMQYF
TRBJ2-7	few	TRBD1	TRBV5-5	TGTGCCAGCAGCTTGTCAATAGGACAGGGGGATCGCGAGCAGTACTTC	CASSLSIGQGDREQYF
TRBJ2-3	.	.	TRBV11-3	TGTGCCAGCAGTTTACGGGGGGAGTGGGACACAAATACGCAGTATTTT	CASSLRGEWDTNTQYF
TRBJ1-1	many	.	TRBV6-2/TRBV6-3	TGTGCCAGCAGACAGGGCAGTCTTTCAGTTGGAACTGAAGCTTTCTTT	CASRQGSLSVGTEAFF
TRBJ2-7	.	.	TRBV6-4	TGTGCCAGAGCCGGGCGTGACCCTTACGAGCAGTACTTC	CARAGRDPYEQYF
TRBJ2-7	few	TRBD1	TRBV4-2	TGTGCCAGCAGCCAAGAGACAGGGGTCGGATCCTACGAGCAGTACTTC	CASSQETGVGSYEQYF
TRBJ2-1	.	.	TRBV7-9	TGTGCCAGCAGCTTAAGAGGATCAAGGAATGAGCAGTTTTTC	CASSLRGSRNEQFF
TRBJ2-1	few	.	TRBV11-3	TGTGCCAGCAGCCCCAGCCTGGGCAATGAGCGGTTCTTC	CASSPSLGNERFF
TRBJ2-4	.	TRBD1	TRBV5-5	TGTACCAGCAGCTGGGGACAGGGGCGTCAAAACATTCAGTACTTC	CTSSWGQGRQNIQYF
TRBJ2-2	.	.	TRBV11-2	TGTGCCAGCATCATCACCGCTACATGGACGGTGGGGACCGGGGAGCTGTTTTTT	CASIITATWTVGTGELFF